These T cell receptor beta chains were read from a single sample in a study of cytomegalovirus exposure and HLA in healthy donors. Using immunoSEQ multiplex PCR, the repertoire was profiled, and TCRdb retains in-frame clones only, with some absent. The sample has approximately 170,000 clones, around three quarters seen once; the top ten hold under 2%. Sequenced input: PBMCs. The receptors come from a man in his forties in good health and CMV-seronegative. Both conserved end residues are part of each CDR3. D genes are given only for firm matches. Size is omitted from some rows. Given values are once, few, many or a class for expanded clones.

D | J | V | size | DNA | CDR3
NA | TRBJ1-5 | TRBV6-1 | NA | TGTGCCAGCAGTGCGGGGGAGTATGGCAATCAGCCCCAGCATTTT | CASSAGEYGNQPQHF
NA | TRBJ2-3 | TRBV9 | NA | TGTGCCAGCAGCGTAGCGGATACGCAGTATTTT | CASSVADTQYF
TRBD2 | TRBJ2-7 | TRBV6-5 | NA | TGTGCCAGCAGTTCCTGGGAGGGTAGCACCTACGAGCAGTACTTC | CASSSWEGSTYEQYF
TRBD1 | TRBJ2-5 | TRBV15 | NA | TGTGCCACCAGCAGAGGGACAGGGTACCAAGAGACCCAGTACTTC | CATSRGTGYQETQYF
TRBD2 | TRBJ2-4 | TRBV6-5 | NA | TGTGCCAGCAGTTACTCTCTAGCGGCTCTACAAAACAGTCAGTACTTC | CASSYSLAALQNSQYF
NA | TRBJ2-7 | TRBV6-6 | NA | TGTGCCAGCGGGGATACGACAGGACCCTACGAGCAGTACTTC | CASGDTTGPYEQYF
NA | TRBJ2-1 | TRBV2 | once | TGTGCCAGCAGTGAAACAGGGATATCCTACAATGAGCAGTTCTTC | CASSETGISYNEQFF
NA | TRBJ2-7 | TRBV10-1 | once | TGCGCCAGCAGTGAGTATCAGCGGACGGGAGAGCAGTACTTC | CASSEYQRTGEQYF
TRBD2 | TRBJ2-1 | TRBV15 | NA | TGTGCCACCACCATAGCGGGAGACCGTTACAATGAGCAGTTCTTC | CATTIAGDRYNEQFF
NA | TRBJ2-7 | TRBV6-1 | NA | TGTGCCAGCAGTGAAGAGTGGCAGGGGAGCTCCTACGAGCAGTACTTC | CASSEEWQGSSYEQYF
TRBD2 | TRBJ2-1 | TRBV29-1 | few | TGCAGCGTTATGACTAGCGGGGAGCGGGCCTCCTACAATGAGCAGTTCTTC | CSVMTSGERASYNEQFF
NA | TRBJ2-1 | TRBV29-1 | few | TGCAGCGTACCCCAGCGGAGGGAGCAGTTCTTC | CSVPQRREQFF
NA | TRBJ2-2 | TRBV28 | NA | TGTGCCAGCAGCCTTAGTGACACCGGGGAGCTGTTTTTT | CASSLSDTGELFF
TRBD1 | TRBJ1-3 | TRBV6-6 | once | TGTGCCAGCACTTGGACAGGCCTCCCCTCTGGAAACACCATATATTTT | CASTWTGLPSGNTIYF
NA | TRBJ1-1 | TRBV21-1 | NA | TGTGCCAGCAGCCCGGACAGGGACACTGAAGCTTTCTTT | CASSPDRDTEAFF
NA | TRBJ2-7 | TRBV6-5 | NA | TGTGCCAGCAGTTCCTACTACGAGCAGTACTTC | CASSSYYEQYF
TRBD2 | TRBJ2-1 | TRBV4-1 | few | TGCGCCAGCAGCCAAGGGGCACTAGCGGGAGTTGGGTACAATGAGCAGTTCTTC | CASSQGALAGVGYNEQFF
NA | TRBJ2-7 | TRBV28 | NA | TGTGCCAGCAGTTTAGAGTTAACCTACGAGCAGTACTTC | CASSLELTYEQYF
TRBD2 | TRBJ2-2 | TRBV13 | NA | TGTGCCAGCAGCTTTCCAATAGGACTAGCGGTCTCCGGGGAGCTGTTTTTT | CASSFPIGLAVSGELFF
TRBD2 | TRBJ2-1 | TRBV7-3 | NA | TGTGCCAGCAGCCCGAGGCTAGCGGGATTCCGCAGCTCCTACAATGAGCAGTTCTTC | CASSPRLAGFRSSYNEQFF
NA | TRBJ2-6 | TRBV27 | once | TGTGCCAGCACCTCTGCGGGCTCTGAGGCCAACGGCCTGACTTTC | CASTSAGSEANGLTF
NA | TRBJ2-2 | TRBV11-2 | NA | TGTGCCAGCCCTAGCGTCGGGGAGCTGTTTTTT | CASPSVGELFF
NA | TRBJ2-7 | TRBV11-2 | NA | TGTGCCAGCAGCTTAGTCGCGGGGAACGGTCCATACGAGCAGTACTTC | CASSLVAGNGPYEQYF
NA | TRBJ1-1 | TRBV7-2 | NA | TGTGCCAGCAGCTCCGCGCTCCCTTTGACTGAAGCTTTCTTT | CASSSALPLTEAFF
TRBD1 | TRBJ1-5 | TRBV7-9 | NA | TGTTCCAGCAGCTTGACCGGGACAGGGGCCAATCAGCCCCAGCATTTT | CSSSLTGTGANQPQHF
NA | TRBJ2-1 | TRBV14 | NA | TGTGCCAGCAGCCCCCTGGACTTCTCCTACAATGAGCAGTTCTTC | CASSPLDFSYNEQFF
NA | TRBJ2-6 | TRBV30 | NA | TGTGCCTCATCAGGATATGGGGCCAACGGCCTGACTTTC | CASSGYGANGLTF
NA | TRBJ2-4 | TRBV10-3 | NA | TGTGCCACCTTCAGTATAGCCAAAAACATTCAGTACTTC | CATFSIAKNIQYF
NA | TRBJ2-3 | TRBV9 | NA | TGTGCCAGCAGCGTAGTTGGGGGCGCGGATACGCAGTATTTT | CASSVVGGADTQYF
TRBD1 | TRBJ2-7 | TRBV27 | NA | TGTGCCAGCAGTTTACGGCAGGGGGCATTTTACGAGCAGTACTTC | CASSLRQGAFYEQYF
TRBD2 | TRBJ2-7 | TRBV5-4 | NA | TGTGCCAGCAGCTCCGGGACTAGCGTCTACGAGCAGTACTTC | CASSSGTSVYEQYF
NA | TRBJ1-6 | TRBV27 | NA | TGTGCCAGCAGTTTCCGGGGATCACCCCTCCACTTT | CASSFRGSPLHF
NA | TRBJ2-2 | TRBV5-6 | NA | TGTGCCAGCAGCTTGGAGGGCAGGGGAAGAACATCCGGGGAGCTGTTTTTT | CASSLEGRGRTSGELFF
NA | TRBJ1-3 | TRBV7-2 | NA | TGTGCCAGCAGCCTCCTCCTAGCGGGAAACACCATATATTTT | CASSLLLAGNTIYF
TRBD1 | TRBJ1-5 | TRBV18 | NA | TGTGCCAGCTCCGGGGACAGAGATCAGCCCCAGCATTTT | CASSGDRDQPQHF
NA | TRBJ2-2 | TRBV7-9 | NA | TGTGCCAGCAGCTTAGTTTCGAGCACCGGGGAGCTGTTTTTT | CASSLVSSTGELFF
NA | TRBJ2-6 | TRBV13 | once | TGTGCCAGCAGCTTAGAAGGGAGGGGGGCCAACGTCCTGACTTTC | CASSLEGRGANVLTF
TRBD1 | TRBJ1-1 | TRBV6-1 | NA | TGTGCCAGCAGCCACAGACAGGGAACACAAGCTTTCTTT | CASSHRQGTQAFF
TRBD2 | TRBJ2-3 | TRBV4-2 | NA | TGTGCCAGCAGTCCGTTCCGTGGGGGGGAGGATGATACGCAGTATTTT | CASSPFRGGEDDTQYF
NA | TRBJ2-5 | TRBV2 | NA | TGTGCCAGCAGGTCCCTCCAAGAGACCCAGTACTTC | CASRSLQETQYF
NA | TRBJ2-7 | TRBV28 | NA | TGTGCCAGCAGTCGGCCCAGGGACTCCTACGAGCAGTACTTC | CASSRPRDSYEQYF
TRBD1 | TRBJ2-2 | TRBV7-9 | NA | TGTGCCAGCAGCTTATCTGGGACAGGGGCGCACGGGGAGCTGTTTTTT | CASSLSGTGAHGELFF
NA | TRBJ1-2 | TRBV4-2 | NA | TGTGCCAGCAGCCAAGATGGGAACAGGGTGGATGGCTACACCTTC | CASSQDGNRVDGYTF
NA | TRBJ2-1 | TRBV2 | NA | TGTGCCAGCAGGTACACTGGGGGCGAGCAGTTCTTC | CASRYTGGEQFF
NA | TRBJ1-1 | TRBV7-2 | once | TGTGCCAGCAGCCCAATTGGGGCGAGTGCTGAAGCTTTCTTT | CASSPIGASAEAFF
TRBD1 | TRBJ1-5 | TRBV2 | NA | TGTGCCAGCAGGCCCCGGACAGGGGAGGGTAGGGGGCCCCAGCATTTT | CASRPRTGEGRGPQHF
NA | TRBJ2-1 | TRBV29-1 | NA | TGCAGCGTTGAAAACAGGGATACCTACAATGAGCAGTTCTTC | CSVENRDTYNEQFF
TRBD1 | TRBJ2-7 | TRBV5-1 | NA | TGCGCCAGCAGCGGCAGAGGGGACAGGGTATACGAGCAGTACTTC | CASSGRGDRVYEQYF
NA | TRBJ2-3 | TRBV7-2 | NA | TGTGCCAGCAGCTCTAGCACAGATACGCAGTATTTT | CASSSSTDTQYF
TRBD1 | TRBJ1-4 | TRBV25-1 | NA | TGTGCCAGCAGTGTAACGGACAGGGTCGCGGCTAATGAAAAACTGTTTTTT | CASSVTDRVAANEKLFF
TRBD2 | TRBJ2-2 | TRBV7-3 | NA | TGTGCCAGCAGCCGAGCAGCGGGGGACACCGGGGAGCTGTTTTTT | CASSRAAGDTGELFF
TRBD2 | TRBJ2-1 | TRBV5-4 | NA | TGTGCCAGCAGCTTGTTGTCAAACGGGAGGGTAAATGAGCAGTTCTTC | CASSLLSNGRVNEQFF
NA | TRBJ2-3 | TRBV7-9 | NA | TGTGCCAGCAGCTACTTACAGGATTTCACAGATACGCAGTATTTT | CASSYLQDFTDTQYF
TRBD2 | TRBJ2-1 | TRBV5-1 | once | TGCGCCAGCAGCTTGTCGTCTAGCGGTTGGTACAATGAGCAGTTCTTC | CASSLSSSGWYNEQFF
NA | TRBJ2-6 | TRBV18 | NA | TGTGCCAGCTCCCCACAGGGAGGCGGTATTGGGGCCAACGTCCTGACTTTC | CASSPQGGGIGANVLTF
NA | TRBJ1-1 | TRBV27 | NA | TGTGCCAGCAGTTTACGGGGGAGTACTGAAGCTTTCTTT | CASSLRGSTEAFF
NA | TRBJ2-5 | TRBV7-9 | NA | TGTGCCAGCAGCTTTGGCGGCCGTCAAGAGACCCAGTACTTC | CASSFGGRQETQYF
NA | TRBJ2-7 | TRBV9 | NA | TGTGCCAGCAGCGTAACGGACATGCCCCACGAGCAGTACTTC | CASSVTDMPHEQYF
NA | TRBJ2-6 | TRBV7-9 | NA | TGTTCCAGCAGCCTCCCCAGGCCCTCTGGGGCCAACGTCCTGACTTTC | CSSSLPRPSGANVLTF
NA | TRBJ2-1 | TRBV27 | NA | TGTGCCAGCAGTTTGCGGCGGACCAGGGCAAAGGACAATGAGCAGTTCTTC | CASSLRRTRAKDNEQFF